This T cell receptor (beta chain) came from a study of T cell repertoires in cytomegalovirus infection. Overall study: The study used recently identified HLA-C-restricted and well-studied HLA-B-restricted CMV epitopes. From public TCR beta signatures came an indication of both CMV infection and matching HLA type.

TCRdb passed the reads through MiXCR, listing each CDR3 protein once. This sample has 650,000 to 900,000 distinct CDR3 sequences, with about 28% found just once. The CDR3 extends over 13 amino acids. Trimming took off 7 bases at V and 4 bases at J, with 14 bases between the two ends. In germline, CDR1 is MNHEY, CDR2 SMNVEV (reference sequence). Findings and caveats of the study: Identification of carriers of CMV plus the relevant HLA was performed using cumulative public TCR beta family frequency. The ex vivo response was dominated by HLA-C-restricted CMV-specific TCR beta clonotypes.

On this clonotype: Its cognate antigen is unknown.

The chain combines TRBV27 with TRBJ2-7, with D possibly called TRBD1 or TRBD2 (5 bases each). This material consisted of cultured CD8+ T cells from PBMCs, taken from culture after CMV antigen stimulation. This TCR derives from a human donor in good health (CMV status not recorded). Some clones in this sample may be carry-over from other donors' samples. This CDR3 is CASIPQGRYEQYF. CDR3 DNA: TGTGCCAGCATCCCTCAGGGACGGTACGAGCAGTACTTC.